This TCR beta chain was obtained from a study of T cells in Graves' hyperthyroidism and ophthalmopathy. V lost 2 bases and J lost 6, with 10 bases in between. Germline V gene lookup returns CDR1 GTSNPN and CDR2 SVGIG (reference sequence). The CDR3 has 13 residues. The CDR3 regions of TCR beta were amplified from RNA transcripts. Researchers ran a first-round RT-PCR on the TCR CDR3 using the HTBI primer set. TCRdb reprocessed the multiplex PCR reads with MiXCR, giving one entry per CDR3 protein. This table holds 620,000 or so distinct CDR3 sequences, around 13% found once. This clonotype came up many times.

The sample was blood. The rearrangement joins TRBV30 to TRBJ2-2, with TRBD2 as a possible D gene (6 bases). This TCR was sampled from a woman aged 50 to 60 with Graves' ophthalmopathy. The CDR3 sequence is CAWSRLGPGELFF. The CDR3 DNA reads as TGTGCCTGGAGTCGACTAGGTCCCGGGGAGCTGTTTTTT.